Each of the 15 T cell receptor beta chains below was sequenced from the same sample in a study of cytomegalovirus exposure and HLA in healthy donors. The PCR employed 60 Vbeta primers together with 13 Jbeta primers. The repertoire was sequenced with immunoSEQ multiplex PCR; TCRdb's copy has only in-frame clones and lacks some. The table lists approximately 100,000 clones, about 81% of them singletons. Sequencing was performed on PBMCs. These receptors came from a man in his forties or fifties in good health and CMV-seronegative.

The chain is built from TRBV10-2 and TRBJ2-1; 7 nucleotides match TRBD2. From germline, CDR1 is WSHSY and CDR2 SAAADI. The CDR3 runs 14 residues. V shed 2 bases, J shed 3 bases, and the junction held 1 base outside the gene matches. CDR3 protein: CASSEASGYNEQFF. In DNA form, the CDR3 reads TGCGCCAGCAGTGAGGCTAGCGGCTACAATGAGCAGTTCTTC.

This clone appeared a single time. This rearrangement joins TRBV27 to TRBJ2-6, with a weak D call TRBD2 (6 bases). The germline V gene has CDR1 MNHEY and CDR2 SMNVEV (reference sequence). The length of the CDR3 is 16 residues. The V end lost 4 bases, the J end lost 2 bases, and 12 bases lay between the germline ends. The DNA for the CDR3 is TGTGCCAGCAGTTCTCCGGGGGAAACTGGGGCCAACGTCCTGACTTTC. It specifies CASSSPGETGANVLTF.

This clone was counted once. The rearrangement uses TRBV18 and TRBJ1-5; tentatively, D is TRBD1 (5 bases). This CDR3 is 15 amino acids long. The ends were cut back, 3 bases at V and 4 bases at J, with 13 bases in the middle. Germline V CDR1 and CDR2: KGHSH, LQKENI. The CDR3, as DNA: TGTGCCAGCTCACCTTCGGGGGGTTTTAATCAGCCCCAGCATTTT. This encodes CASSPSGGFNQPQHF.

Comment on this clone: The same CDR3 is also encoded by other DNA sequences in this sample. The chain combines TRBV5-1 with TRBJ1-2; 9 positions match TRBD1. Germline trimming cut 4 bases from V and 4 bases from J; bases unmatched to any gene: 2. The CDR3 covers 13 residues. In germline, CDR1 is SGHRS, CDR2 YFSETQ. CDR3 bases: TGCGCCAGCAGCCTGGACAGGGGCTATGGCTACACCTTC. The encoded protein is CASSLDRGYGYTF.

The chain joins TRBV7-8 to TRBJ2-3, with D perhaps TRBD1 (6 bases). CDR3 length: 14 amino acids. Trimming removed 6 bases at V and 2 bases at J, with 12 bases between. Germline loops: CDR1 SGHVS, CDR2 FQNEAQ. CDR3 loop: CASRRTETTDTQYF. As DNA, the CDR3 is TGTGCCAGCAGAAGGACAGAGACCACAGATACGCAGTATTTT.

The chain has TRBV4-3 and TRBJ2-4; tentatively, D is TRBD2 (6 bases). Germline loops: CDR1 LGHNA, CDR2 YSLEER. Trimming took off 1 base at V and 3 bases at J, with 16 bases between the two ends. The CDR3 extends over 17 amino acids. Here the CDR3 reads CASSQAYYPGLKNIQYF. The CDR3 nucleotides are TGCGCCAGCAGCCAAGCTTATTATCCGGGACTCAAAAACATTCAGTACTTC.

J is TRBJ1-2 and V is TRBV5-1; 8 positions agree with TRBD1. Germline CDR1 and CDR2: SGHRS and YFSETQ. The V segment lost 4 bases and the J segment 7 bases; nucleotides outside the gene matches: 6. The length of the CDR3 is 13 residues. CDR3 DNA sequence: TGCGCCAGCAGCCTCCGGACAGGGACTGGCTACACCTTC. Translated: CASSLRTGTGYTF.

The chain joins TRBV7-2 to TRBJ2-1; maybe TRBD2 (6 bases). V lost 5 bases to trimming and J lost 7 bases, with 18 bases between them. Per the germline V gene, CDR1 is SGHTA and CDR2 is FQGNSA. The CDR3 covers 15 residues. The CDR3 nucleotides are TGTGCCAGCAGCGGGGGGACTGGGCAGGGTAATGAGCAGTTCTTC. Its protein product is CASSGGTGQGNEQFF.

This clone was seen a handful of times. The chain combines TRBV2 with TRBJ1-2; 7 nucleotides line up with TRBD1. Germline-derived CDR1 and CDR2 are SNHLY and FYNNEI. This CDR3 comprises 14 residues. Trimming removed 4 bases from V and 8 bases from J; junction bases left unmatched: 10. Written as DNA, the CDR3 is TGTGCCAGCAGTGGGGACAGCGTAATACAGGGCTACACCTTC. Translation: CASSGDSVIQGYTF.

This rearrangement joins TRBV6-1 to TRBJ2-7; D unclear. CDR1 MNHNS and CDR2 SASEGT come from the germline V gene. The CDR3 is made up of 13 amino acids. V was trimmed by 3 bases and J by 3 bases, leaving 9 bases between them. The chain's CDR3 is CASSDPGSYEQYF. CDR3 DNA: TGTGCCAGCAGTGATCCAGGAAGCTACGAGCAGTACTTC.

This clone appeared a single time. As DNA, the CDR3 is TGTGCCAGCAGCCTACGTCCGGGGTCGGATTCACCCCTCCACTTT. Encoded protein: CASSLRPGSDSPLHF. The chain is built from TRBV7-6 and TRBJ1-6; D uncertain. Trimming left V 5 bases short and J 8 bases short, with 16 bases between. The CDR3 consists of 15 residues. CDR1 SGHVS and CDR2 FNYEAQ come from the germline V gene.

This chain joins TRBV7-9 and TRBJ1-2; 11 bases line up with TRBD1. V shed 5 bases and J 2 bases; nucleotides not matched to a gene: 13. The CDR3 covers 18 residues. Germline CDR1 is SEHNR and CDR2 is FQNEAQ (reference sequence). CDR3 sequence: CASSRSGGDRGKNYGYTF. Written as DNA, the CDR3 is TGTGCCAGCAGCCGCTCGGGCGGGGACAGGGGGAAAAACTATGGCTACACCTTC.

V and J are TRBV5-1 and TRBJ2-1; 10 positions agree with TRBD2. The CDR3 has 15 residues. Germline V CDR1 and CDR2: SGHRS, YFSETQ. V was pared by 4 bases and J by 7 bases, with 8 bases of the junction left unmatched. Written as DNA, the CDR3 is TGCGCCAGCAGCCTCTTGACTAGCGGGCGAAATGAGCAGTTCTTC. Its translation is CASSLLTSGRNEQFF. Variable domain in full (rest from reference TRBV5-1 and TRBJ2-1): KAGVTQTPRYLIKTRGQQVTLSCSPISGHRSVSWYQQTPGQGLQFLFEYFSETQRNKGNFPGRFSGRQFSNSRSEMNVSTLELGDSALYLCASSLLTSGRNEQFFGPGTRLTVL.

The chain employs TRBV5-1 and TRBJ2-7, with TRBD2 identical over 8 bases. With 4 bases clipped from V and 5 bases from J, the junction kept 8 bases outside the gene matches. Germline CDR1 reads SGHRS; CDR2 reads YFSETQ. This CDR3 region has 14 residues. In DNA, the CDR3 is TGCGCCAGCAGCGGGGGACTAGGAGAGGACGAGCAGTACTTC. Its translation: CASSGGLGEDEQYF.

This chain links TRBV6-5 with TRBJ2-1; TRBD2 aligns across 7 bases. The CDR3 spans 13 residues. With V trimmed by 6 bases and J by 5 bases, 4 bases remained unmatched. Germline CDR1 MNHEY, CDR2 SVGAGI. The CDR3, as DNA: TGTGCCAGCAGGGGGCGGGGGAACAATGAGCAGTTCTTC. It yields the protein CASRGRGNNEQFF.